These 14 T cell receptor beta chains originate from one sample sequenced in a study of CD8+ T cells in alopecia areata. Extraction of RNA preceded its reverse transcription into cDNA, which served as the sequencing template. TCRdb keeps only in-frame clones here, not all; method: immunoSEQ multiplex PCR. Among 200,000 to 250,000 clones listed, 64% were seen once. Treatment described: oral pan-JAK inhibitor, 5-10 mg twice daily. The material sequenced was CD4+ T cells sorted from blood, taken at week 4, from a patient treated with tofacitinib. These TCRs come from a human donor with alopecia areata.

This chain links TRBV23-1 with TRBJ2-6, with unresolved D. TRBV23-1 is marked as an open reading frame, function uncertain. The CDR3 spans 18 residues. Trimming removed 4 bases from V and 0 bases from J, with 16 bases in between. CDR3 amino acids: CASSRAVGGRSGANVLTF. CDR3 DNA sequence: TGCGCCAGCAGTCGGGCCGTCGGCGGACGCTCTGGGGCCAACGTCCTGACTTTC.

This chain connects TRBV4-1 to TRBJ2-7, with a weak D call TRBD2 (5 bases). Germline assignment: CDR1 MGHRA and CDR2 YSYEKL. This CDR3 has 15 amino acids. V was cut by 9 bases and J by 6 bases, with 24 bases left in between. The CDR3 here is CARSPIPLRGCEQYF. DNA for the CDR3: TGCGCCAGATCCCCAATCCCGCTCAGAGGGTGCGAGCAGTACTTC.

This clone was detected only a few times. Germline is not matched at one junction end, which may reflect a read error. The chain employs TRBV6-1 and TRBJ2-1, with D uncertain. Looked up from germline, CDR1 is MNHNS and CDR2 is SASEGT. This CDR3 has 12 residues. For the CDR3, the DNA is TGTGCCAGCAGTGCCCAAGGGAATGGGCAGTTCTTC. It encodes CASSAQGNGQFF.

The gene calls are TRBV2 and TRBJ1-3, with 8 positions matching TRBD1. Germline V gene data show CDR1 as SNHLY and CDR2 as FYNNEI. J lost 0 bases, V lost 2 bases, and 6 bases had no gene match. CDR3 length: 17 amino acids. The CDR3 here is CASSEQGAQSSGNTIYF. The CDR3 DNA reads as TGTGCCAGCAGTGAACAGGGGGCACAGAGCTCTGGAAACACCATATATTTT.

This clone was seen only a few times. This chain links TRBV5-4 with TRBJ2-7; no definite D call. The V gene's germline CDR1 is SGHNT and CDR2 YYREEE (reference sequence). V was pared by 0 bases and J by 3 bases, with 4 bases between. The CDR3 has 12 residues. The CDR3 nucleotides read TGTGCCAGCAGCTTGGAACGCTACGAGCAGTACTTC. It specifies CASSLERYEQYF. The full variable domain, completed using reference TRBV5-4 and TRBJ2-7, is ETGVTQSPTHLIKTRGQQVTLRCSSQSGHNTVSWYQQALGQGPQFIFQYYREEENGRGNFPPRFSGLQFPNYSSELNVNALELDDSALYLCASSLERYEQYFGPGTRLTVT.

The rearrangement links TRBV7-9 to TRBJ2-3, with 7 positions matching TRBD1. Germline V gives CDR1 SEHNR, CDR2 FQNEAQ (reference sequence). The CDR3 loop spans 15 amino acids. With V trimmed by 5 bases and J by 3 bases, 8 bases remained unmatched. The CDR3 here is CASSLPGQLTDTQYF. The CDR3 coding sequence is TGTGCCAGCAGCCTACCGGGACAGCTTACAGATACGCAGTATTTT. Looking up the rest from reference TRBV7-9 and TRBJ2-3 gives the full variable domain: DTGVSQNPRHKITKRGQNVTFRCDPISEHNRLYWYRQTLGQGPEFLTYFQNEAQLEKSRLLSDRFSAERPKGSFSTLEIQRTEQGDSAMYLCASSLPGQLTDTQYFGPGTRLTVL.

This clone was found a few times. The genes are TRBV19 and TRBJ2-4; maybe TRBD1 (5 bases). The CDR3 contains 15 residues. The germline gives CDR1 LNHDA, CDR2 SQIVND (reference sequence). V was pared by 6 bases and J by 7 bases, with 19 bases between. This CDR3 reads CASRSDRSSGNIQYF. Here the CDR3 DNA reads TGTGCCAGTAGATCCGACAGAAGTTCAGGTAACATTCAGTACTTC.

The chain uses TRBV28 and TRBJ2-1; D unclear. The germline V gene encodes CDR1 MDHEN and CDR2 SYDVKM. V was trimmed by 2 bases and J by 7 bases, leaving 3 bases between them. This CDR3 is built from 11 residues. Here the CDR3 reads CASSLRNEQFF. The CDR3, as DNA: TGTGCCAGCAGTTTACGAAATGAGCAGTTCTTC.

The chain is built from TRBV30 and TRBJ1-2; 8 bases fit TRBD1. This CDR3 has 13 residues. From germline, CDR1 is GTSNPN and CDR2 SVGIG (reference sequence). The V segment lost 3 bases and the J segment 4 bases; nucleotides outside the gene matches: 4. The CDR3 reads CAWSQGASYGYTF. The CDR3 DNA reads TGTGCCTGGAGCCAGGGGGCGAGCTATGGCTACACCTTC.

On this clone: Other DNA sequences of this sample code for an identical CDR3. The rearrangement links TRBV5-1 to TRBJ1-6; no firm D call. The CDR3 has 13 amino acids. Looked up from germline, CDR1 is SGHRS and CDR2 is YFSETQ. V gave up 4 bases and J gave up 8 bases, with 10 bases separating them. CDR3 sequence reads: CASSLSKDSPLHF. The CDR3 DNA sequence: TGCGCCAGCAGCCTCTCCAAAGATTCACCCCTCCACTTT.

The CDR3 reads CASSPGTGGSQQYF. The CDR3 DNA follows: TGTGCCAGCAGCCCCGGGACAGGGGGCTCGCAGCAGTACTTC. J is TRBJ2-7 and V is TRBV7-9; 12 nucleotides agree with TRBD1. Trimming cost V 5 bases and J 8 bases; bases outside gene matches: 7. Germline V lookup: CDR1 SEHNR, CDR2 FQNEAQ (reference sequence). The CDR3 runs 14 residues.

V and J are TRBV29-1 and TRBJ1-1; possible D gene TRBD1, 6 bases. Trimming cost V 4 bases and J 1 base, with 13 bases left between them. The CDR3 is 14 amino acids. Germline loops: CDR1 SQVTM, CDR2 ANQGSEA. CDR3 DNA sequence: TGCAGCGTTGTTTTTGCCAGGGGGAACACTGAAGCTTTCTTT. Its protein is CSVVFARGNTEAFF.

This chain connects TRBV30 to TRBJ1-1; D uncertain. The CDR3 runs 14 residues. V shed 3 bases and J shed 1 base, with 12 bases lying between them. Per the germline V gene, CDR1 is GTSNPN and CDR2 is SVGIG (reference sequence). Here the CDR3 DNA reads TGTGCCTGGAGACCTCCGGGAGCGAACACTGAAGCTTTCTTT. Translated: CAWRPPGANTEAFF. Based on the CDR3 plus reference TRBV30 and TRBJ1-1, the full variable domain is SQTIHQWPATLVQPVGSPLSLECTVEGTSNPNLYWYRQAAGRGLQLLFYSVGIGQISSEVPQNLSASRPQDRQFILSSKKLLLSDSGFYLCAWRPPGANTEAFFGQGTRLTVV.

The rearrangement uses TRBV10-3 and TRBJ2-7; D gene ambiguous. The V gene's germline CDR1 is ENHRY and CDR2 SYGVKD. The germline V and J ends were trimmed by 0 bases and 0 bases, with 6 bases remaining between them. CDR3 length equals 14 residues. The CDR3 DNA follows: TGTGCCATCAGTGAGTCTACAGACTCCTACGAGCAGTACTTC. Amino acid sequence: CAISESTDSYEQYF.